One sample yielded the 9 T cell receptor beta chains listed below, sequenced in a study of T-cell reconstitution after alpha-beta-depleted transplantation in children. As it was prepared, the TCRbeta library received unique molecular identifiers. One entry per CDR3 protein, called by TCRdb with MiXCR from the PCR reads. Of 540,000 or so distinct CDR3 sequences in the sample, approximately 22% were seen once. The sample in question was PBMCs, mostly from graft donor cells, obtained 360 days after TCRalphabeta/CD19-depleted stem cell transplant. Receptor source: a boy under two years old who had a stem cell transplant for acute myeloid leukemia, so the T cells may come from the graft donor.

The rearrangement links TRBV4-3 to TRBJ1-1; a weak D match, TRBD1 (5 bases). The germline V gene has CDR1 LGHNA and CDR2 YSLEER. The CDR3 runs 17 residues. V shed 0 bases and J shed 1 base, with 15 bases lying between them. CDR3 in DNA: TGCGCCAGCAGCCAAGATGCGCGGCAGGGATCGAACACTGAAGCTTTCTTT. Protein: CASSQDARQGSNTEAFF.

The chain joins TRBV6-1 to TRBJ2-4; 8 nucleotides line up with TRBD1. The trim removed 7 bases at V and 4 bases at J, leaving 6 bases unmatched. The CDR3 has 14 residues. Germline values: CDR1 MNHNS, CDR2 SASEGT. The CDR3 here is CASTRTGKKNIQYF. The CDR3 DNA reads TGTGCCAGCACCCGGACAGGGAAAAAAAACATTCAGTACTTC.

The chain has TRBV5-6 and TRBJ1-1, with D unresolved. The CDR3 length is 13 residues. CDR1 SGHDT and CDR2 YYEEEE come from the germline V gene. Trimming left V 6 bases short and J 1 base short, with 10 bases between. CDR3 region: CASTIGANTEAFF. CDR3 DNA: TGTGCCAGCACCATCGGCGCGAACACTGAAGCTTTCTTT.

The V gene is TRBV20-1, the J gene TRBJ2-3; D is unclear. The germline V gene has CDR1 DFQATT and CDR2 SNEGSKA (reference sequence). Trimming pared 6 bases from V and 1 base from J, leaving 11 bases between. The CDR3 is made up of 13 amino acids. This chain's CDR3 is CSAPRRGTDTQYF. The CDR3, as DNA: TGCAGTGCCCCACGAAGGGGCACAGATACGCAGTATTTT.

This clonotype came up many times. This CDR3 is CASSYGVGGTGELFF. The CDR3 DNA is TGTGCCAGCAGTTACGGGGTGGGAGGTACCGGGGAGCTGTTTTTT. This sequence joins TRBV27 and TRBJ2-2, with a possible D match to TRBD2 (6 bases). The CDR3 covers 15 residues. The V gene lost 4 bases and the J gene lost 5 bases, with 14 bases spanning the gap. The germline gives CDR1 MNHEY, CDR2 SMNVEV (reference sequence).

The CDR3 loop reads CATSDFRGNTGELFF. As DNA, the CDR3 is TGTGCCACCAGTGATTTTCGGGGTAACACCGGGGAGCTGTTTTTT. The chain carries TRBV24-1 and TRBJ2-2; perhaps TRBD2 as D (5 bases). The CDR3 is made up of 15 amino acids. Deletions cut 1 base from V and 2 bases from J, with 7 bases between. Germline V lookup: CDR1 KGHDR, CDR2 SFDVKD.

This clonotype has more than one count but fewer than ten. The chain combines TRBV12-3 or TRBV12-4 with TRBJ2-2; D assignment may be TRBD1 or TRBD2 (5 bases each). V gave up 8 bases and J gave up 3 bases, with 13 bases separating them. This CDR3 region has 14 residues. CDR3 region: CASRDRRDTGELFF. The CDR3 region has the DNA TGTGCCAGCCGGGACCGCAGGGACACCGGGGAGCTGTTTTTT.

This clonotype was counted a few times. This chain connects TRBV29-1 to TRBJ2-5; TRBD1 aligns across 7 bases. The germline V gene encodes CDR1 SQVTM and CDR2 ANQGSEA. V trimming: 0 bases; J trimming: 3 bases; junction bases outside the gene matches: 16. This CDR3 has 18 residues. This CDR3 reads CSVEEETGDTRLEETQYF. The CDR3 DNA is TGCAGCGTTGAAGAGGAAACAGGGGATACCAGGCTGGAAGAGACCCAGTACTTC.

This clonotype has more than one count but fewer than ten. The chain joins TRBV7-2 to TRBJ2-7; D is uncertain. Trimming stripped 3 bases from V and 2 bases from J, with 14 bases between. Germline assignment: CDR1 SGHTA and CDR2 FQGNSA. The CDR3 runs to 15 residues. DNA of the CDR3: TGTGCCAGCAGCTTGGGGTCTCACAGCACCTACGAGCAGTACTTC. It specifies CASSLGSHSTYEQYF.